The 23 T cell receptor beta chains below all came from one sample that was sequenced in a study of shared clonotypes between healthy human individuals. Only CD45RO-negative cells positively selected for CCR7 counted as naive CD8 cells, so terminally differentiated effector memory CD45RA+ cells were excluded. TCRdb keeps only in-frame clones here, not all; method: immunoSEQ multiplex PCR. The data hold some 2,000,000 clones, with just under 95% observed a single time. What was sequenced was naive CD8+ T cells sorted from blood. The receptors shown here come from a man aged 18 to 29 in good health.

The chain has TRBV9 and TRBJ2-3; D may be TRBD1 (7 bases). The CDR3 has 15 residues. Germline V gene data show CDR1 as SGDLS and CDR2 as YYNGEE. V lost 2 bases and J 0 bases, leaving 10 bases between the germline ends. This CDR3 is CASSVTGTSTDTQYF. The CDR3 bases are TGTGCCAGCAGCGTGACAGGGACTAGCACAGATACGCAGTATTTT.

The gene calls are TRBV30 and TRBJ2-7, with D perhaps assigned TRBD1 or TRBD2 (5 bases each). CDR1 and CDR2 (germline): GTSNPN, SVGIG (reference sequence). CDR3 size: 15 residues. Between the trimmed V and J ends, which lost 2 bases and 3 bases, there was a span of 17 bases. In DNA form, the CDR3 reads TGTGCCTGGAGTCCATCATCCGGGGCTATCTACGAGCAGTACTTC. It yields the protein CAWSPSSGAIYEQYF.

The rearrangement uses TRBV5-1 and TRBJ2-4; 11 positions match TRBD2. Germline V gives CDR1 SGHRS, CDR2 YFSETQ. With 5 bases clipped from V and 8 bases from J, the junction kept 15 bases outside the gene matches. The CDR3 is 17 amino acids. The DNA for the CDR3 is TGCGCCAGCAGTCGAGGTTATAGCGGGGGGGCCGAGGACATTCAGTACTTC. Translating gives CASSRGYSGGAEDIQYF.

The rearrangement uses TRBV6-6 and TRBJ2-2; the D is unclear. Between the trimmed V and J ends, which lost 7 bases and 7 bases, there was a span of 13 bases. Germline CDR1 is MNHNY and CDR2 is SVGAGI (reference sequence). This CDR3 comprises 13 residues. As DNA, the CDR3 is TGTGCCAGCACGCCGTCCATGGGCGGGGAGCTGTTTTTT. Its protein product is CASTPSMGGELFF.

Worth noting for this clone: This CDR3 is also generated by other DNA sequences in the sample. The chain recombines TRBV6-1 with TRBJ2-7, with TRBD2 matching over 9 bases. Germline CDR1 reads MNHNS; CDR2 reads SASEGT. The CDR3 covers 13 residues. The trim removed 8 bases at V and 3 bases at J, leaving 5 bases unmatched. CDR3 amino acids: CASRGLASYEQYF. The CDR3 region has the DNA TGTGCCAGCCGAGGACTAGCGAGCTACGAGCAGTACTTC.

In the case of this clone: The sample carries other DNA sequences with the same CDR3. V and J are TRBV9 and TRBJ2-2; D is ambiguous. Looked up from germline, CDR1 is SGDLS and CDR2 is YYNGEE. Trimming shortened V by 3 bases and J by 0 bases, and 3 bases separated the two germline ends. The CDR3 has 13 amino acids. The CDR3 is CASSAANTGELFF. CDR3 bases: TGTGCCAGCAGCGCGGCGAACACCGGGGAGCTGTTTTTT. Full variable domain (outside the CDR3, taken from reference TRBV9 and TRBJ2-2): DSGVTQTPKHLITATGQRVTLRCSPRSGDLSVYWYQQSLDQGLQFLIQYYNGEERAKGNILERFSAQQFPDLHSELNLSSLELGDSALYFCASSAANTGELFFGEGSRLTVL.

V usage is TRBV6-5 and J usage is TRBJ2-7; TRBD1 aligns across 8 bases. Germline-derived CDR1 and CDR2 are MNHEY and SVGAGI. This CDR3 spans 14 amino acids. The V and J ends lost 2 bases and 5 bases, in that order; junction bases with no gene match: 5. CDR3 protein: CASSYRAGGHEQYF. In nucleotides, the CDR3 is TGTGCCAGCAGTTACCGAGCAGGGGGCCACGAGCAGTACTTC.

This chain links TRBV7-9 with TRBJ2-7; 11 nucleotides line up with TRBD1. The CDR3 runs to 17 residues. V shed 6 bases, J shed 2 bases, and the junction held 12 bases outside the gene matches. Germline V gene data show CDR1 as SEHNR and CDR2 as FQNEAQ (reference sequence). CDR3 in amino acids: CASSVDGQGARTYEQYF. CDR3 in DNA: TGTGCCAGCAGTGTAGATGGACAGGGGGCGAGGACCTACGAGCAGTACTTC.

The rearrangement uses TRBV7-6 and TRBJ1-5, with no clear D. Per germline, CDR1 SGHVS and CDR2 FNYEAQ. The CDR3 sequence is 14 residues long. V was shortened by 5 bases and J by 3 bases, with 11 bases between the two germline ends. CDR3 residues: CASSPGGHNQPQHF. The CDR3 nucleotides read TGTGCCAGCAGCCCGGGAGGGCACAATCAGCCCCAGCATTTT.

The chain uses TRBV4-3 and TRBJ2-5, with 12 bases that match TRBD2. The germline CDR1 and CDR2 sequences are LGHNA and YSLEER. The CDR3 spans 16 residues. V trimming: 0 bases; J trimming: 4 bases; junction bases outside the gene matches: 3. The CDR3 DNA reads TGCGCCAGCAGCCAAGATCAGGGACTAGCGGGAGAGACCCAGTACTTC. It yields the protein CASSQDQGLAGETQYF.

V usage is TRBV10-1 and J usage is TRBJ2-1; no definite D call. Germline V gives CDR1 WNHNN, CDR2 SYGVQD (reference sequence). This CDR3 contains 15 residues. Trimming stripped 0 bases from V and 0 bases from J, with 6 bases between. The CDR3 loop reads CASSESWDSYNEQFF. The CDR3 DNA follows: TGCGCCAGCAGTGAGTCGTGGGACTCCTACAATGAGCAGTTCTTC.

DNA for the CDR3: TGTGCCAGCAGTCTTTCCAGGGATACCTACGAGCAGTACTTC. This codes for CASSLSRDTYEQYF. The chain has TRBV14 and TRBJ2-7, with D maybe TRBD1 (5 bases). The CDR3 is made up of 14 amino acids. Germline assignment: CDR1 SGHDN and CDR2 FVKESK. V was shortened by 6 bases and J by 2 bases, with 14 bases between the two germline ends.

CDR3 protein: CASTPNNPGGANEQFF. CDR3 nucleotide sequence: TGTGCCAGCACCCCCAATAACCCAGGAGGGGCCAATGAGCAGTTCTTC. The V and J genes are TRBV7-9 and TRBJ2-1, with D perhaps TRBD2 (6 bases). Germline V gene data show CDR1 as SEHNR and CDR2 as FQNEAQ (reference sequence). CDR3 length: 16 residues. V lost 7 bases, J lost 6 bases, and 22 bases lay in between.

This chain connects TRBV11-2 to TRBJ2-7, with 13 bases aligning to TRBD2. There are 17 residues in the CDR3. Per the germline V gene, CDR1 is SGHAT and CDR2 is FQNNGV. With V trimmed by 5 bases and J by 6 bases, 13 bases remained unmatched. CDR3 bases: TGTGCCAGCAGCACCCACCCACTAGCGGGAGGGCCCCTCGAGCAGTACTTC. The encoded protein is CASSTHPLAGGPLEQYF.

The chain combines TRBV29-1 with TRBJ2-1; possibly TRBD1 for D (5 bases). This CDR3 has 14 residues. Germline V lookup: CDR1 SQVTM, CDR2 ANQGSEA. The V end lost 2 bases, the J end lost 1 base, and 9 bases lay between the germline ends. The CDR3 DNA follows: TGCAGCGTTGAACCCAGGGATTCCTACAATGAGCAGTTCTTC. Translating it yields CSVEPRDSYNEQFF.

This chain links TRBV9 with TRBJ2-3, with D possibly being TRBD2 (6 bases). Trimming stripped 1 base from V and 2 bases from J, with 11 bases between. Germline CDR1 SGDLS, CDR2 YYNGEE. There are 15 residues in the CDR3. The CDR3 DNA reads TGTGCCAGCAGCGTATGGGACTTTGCCACAGATACGCAGTATTTT. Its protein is CASSVWDFATDTQYF.

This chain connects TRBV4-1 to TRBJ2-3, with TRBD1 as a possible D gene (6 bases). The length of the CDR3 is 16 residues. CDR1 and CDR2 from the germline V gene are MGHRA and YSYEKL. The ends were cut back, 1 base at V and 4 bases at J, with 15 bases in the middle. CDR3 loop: CASSQATWTVPDTQYF. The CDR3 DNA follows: TGCGCCAGCAGCCAAGCCACCTGGACAGTCCCAGATACGCAGTATTTT.

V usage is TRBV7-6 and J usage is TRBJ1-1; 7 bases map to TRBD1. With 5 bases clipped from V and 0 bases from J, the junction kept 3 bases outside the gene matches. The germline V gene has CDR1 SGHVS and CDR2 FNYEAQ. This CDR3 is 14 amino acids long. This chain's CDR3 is CASSPTGVNTEAFF. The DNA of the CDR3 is TGTGCCAGCAGCCCCACAGGGGTGAACACTGAAGCTTTCTTT.

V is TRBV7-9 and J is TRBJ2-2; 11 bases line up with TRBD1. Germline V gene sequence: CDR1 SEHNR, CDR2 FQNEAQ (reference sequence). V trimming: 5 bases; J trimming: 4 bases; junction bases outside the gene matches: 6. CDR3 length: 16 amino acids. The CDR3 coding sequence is TGTGCCAGCAGCAGTTGGACAGGGGGCTTCACCGGGGAGCTGTTTTTT. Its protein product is CASSSWTGGFTGELFF.

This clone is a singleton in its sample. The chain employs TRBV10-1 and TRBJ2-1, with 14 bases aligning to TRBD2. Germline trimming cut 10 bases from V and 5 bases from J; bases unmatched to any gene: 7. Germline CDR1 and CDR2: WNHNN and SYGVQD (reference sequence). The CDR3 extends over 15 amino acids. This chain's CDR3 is CATGLAGGLDNEQFF. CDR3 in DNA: TGCGCCACTGGACTAGCGGGAGGATTGGACAATGAGCAGTTCTTC.

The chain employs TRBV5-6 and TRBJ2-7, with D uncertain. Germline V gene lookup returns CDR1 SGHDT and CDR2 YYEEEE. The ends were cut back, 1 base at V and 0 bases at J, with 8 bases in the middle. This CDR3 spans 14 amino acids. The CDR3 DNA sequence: TGTGCCAGCAGCTTGACGAGTACCTCCTACGAGCAGTACTTC. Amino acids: CASSLTSTSYEQYF.

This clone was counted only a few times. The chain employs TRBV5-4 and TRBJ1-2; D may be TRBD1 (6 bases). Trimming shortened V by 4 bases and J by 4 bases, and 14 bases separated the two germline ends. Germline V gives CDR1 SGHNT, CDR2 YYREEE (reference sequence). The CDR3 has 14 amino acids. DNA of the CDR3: TGTGCCAGCAGCACTGAACAGGGTCCCTATGGCTACACCTTC. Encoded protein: CASSTEQGPYGYTF. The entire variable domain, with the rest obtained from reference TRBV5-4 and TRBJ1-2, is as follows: ETGVTQSPTHLIKTRGQQVTLRCSSQSGHNTVSWYQQALGQGPQFIFQYYREEENGRGNFPPRFSGLQFPNYSSELNVNALELDDSALYLCASSTEQGPYGYTFGSGTRLTVV.

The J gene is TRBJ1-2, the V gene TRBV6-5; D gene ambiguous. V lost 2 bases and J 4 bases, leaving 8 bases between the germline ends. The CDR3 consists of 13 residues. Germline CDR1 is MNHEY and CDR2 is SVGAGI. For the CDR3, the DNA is TGTGCCAGCAGTTACGGCAGAGGCTATGGCTACACCTTC. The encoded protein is CASSYGRGYGYTF.